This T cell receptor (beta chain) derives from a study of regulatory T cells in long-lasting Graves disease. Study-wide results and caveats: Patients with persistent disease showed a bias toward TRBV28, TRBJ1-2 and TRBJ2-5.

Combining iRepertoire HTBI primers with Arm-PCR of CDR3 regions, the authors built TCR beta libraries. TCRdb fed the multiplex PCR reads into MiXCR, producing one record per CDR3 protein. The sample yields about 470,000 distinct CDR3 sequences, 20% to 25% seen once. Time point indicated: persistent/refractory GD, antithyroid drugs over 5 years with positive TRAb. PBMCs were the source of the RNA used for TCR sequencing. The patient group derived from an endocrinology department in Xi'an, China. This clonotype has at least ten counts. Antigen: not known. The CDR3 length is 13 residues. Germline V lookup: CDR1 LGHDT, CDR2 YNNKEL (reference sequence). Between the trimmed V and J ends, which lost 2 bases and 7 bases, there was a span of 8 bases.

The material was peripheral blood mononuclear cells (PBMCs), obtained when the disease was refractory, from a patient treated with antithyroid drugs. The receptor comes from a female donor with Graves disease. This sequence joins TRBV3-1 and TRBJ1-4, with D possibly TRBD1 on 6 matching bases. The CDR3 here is CASSQTGSEKLFF. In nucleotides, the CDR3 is TGTGCCAGCAGCCAAACAGGGAGTGAAAAACTGTTTTTT.